This entry is about one TCR beta chain. Its target is not known. TCRdb's copy holds only in-frame clones and misses some; the assay was immunoSEQ multiplex PCR. The sample consists of about 44,000 clones, over 95% of them appearing once. CDR3 length equals 18 residues. Germline CDR1 and CDR2: SGHTA and FQGTGA. V shed 2 bases and J 5 bases; nucleotides not matched to a gene: 15. This sample is drawn from a study of Tregs in tolerant kidney transplant recipients. The overall study: An approximately three-day belatacept mixed lymphocyte reaction, sometimes plus 5-day graft donor restimulation, preceded CD4+CD25+CD127- sorting.

Whole-study results and caveats: Biological reproducibility was not directly addressed in this study. Tregs expanded with activated donor B cells seemed most donor-specific. Validation in larger populations is needed because few patients were studied.

This chain joins TRBV7-3 and TRBJ1-1; 9 nucleotides match TRBD1. Sequencing used Tregs from blood cultured with allogeneic cells. The clonotype originates from a human donor in good health. The CDR3 nucleotides are TGTGCCAGCAGCTTATTATCGATCCCACAGGGGGCACATACTGAAGCTTTCTTT. It yields the protein CASSLLSIPQGAHTEAFF.